This TCR beta chain comes out of a study of neurological immune-mediated disorders. This clonotype has a handful of counts. An end of the junction does not agree with germline; a read error may underlie this. TCRdb re-called the 5' RACE reads with MiXCR, one entry per CDR3 protein. The sample holds tens of thousands of distinct CDR3 sequences, less than 5% seen once. Germline V gene sequence: CDR1 SQVTM, CDR2 ANQGSEA. This CDR3 contains 14 residues. The material sequenced was PBMCs. The rearrangement uses TRBV29-1 and TRBJ1-6; 10 bases fit TRBD1. This clonotype originated in a woman aged 60-75 years with multiple sclerosis. DNA of the CDR3: TGCAGCGTGGGGACAGGGGATAGTGGTTCACCCCTCAACTTT. It specifies CSVGTGDSGSPLNF.